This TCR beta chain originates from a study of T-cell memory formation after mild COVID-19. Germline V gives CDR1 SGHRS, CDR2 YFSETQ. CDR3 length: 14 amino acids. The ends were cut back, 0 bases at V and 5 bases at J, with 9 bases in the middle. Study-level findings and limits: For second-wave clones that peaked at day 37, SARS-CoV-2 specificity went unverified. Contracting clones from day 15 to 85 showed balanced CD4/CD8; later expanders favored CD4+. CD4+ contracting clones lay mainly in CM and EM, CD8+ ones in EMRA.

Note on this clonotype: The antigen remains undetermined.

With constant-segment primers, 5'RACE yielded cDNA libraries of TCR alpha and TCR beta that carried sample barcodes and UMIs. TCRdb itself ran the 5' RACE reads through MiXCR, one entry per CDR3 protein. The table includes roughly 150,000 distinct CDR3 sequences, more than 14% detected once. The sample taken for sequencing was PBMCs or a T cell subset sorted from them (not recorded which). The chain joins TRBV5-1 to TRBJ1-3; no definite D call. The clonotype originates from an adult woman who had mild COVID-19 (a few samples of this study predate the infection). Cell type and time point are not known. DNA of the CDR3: TGCGCCAGCAGCTTGGACCGTACCCGAAACACCATATATTTT. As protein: CASSLDRTRNTIYF.